Listed below are T cell receptor beta chains from one sample, sequenced in a study of blood T cell repertoires in COVID-19. Assay: immunoSEQ multiplex PCR; the TCRdb copy retains only in-frame clones and omits some. The sample shows 350,000 to 400,000 clones, approximately 86% of them seen only once. The sample comprised peripheral blood. These receptors were taken from a woman aged 55-69 years with COVID-19, enrolled during active disease. CDR3s include the opening cysteine and the closing phenylalanine or tryptophan. A D gene is named only where the DNA matches it firmly. For some rows the clone size is stated as once, few or many, or as a class when expanded; others skip it.

v_gene	d_gene	abundance	len	j_gene	CDR3nt	CDR3aa
TRBV11-2	.	.	14	TRBJ1-2	TGTGCCAGCAGCCCAGGCGGGGGACCCTATGGCTACACCTTC	CASSPGGGPYGYTF
TRBV27	TRBD2	.	14	TRBJ2-4	TGTGCCAGCAGGGGACTAGCGGGGGTTAACATTCAGTACTTC	CASRGLAGVNIQYF
TRBV29-1	.	.	12	TRBJ2-5	TGCAGCGTCCGAGAGGGCGGTGAGACCCAGTACTTC	CSVREGGETQYF
TRBV15	TRBD2	.	15	TRBJ2-1	TGTGCCACCAGCAGACCTAGCGGGGGATACAATGAGCAGTTCTTC	CATSRPSGGYNEQFF
TRBV6-2/TRBV6-3	TRBD2	.	17	TRBJ2-3	TGTGCCAGCAGTTACTCGACTAGCGGGGGTATGGCAGATACGCAGTATTTT	CASSYSTSGGMADTQYF
TRBV3-1/TRBV3-2	TRBD1	.	14	TRBJ1-6	TGTGCCAGCAGACAGGGACAGGGTAATTCACCCCTCCACTTT	CASRQGQGNSPLHF
TRBV7-3	TRBD2	.	18	TRBJ2-2	TGTGCCAGCAGCCCACGACAAGGACTAGCGGGGGAGACCGGGGAGCTGTTTTTT	CASSPRQGLAGETGELFF
TRBV9	TRBD1	.	15	TRBJ1-2	TGTGCCAGCAGCGTAGGTACAGGGGGCTTCTATGGCTACACCTTC	CASSVGTGGFYGYTF
TRBV18	.	.	13	TRBJ2-2	TGTGCCAGCTCACCGGACTACACCGGGGAGCTGTTTTTT	CASSPDYTGELFF
TRBV11-3	.	.	13	TRBJ1-3	TGTGCCAGCAGCCACGACAGGGGAAACACCATATATTTT	CASSHDRGNTIYF
TRBV7-6	TRBD1	once	17	TRBJ2-2	TGTGCCAGCAGCCTATCCCCGGGACAGAAGAACACCGGGGAGCTGTTTTTT	CASSLSPGQKNTGELFF
TRBV5-1	TRBD1	once	15	TRBJ2-1	TGCGCCAGCAGCTTTCGGACAGGCACCTACAATGAGCAGTTCTTC	CASSFRTGTYNEQFF
TRBV5-1	TRBD2	.	16	TRBJ2-3	TGCGCCAGCAGCACGGGACTAGCGGGAAGCACAGATACGCAGTATTTT	CASSTGLAGSTDTQYF
TRBV5-1	.	few	14	TRBJ2-2	TGCGCCAGCAGCCTCATGGCGGGGCCGGGGGAGCTGTTTTTT	CASSLMAGPGELFF
TRBV18	.	once	18	TRBJ2-1	TGTGCCAGCTCACCAACAGGTTCTGTACCCATTAACTACAATGAGCAGTTCTTC	CASSPTGSVPINYNEQFF
TRBV9	.	few	14	TRBJ1-3	TGTGCCAGCAGCCCAGGGTACTCTGGAAACACCATATATTTT	CASSPGYSGNTIYF
TRBV11-2	TRBD1	.	18	TRBJ1-2	TGTGCCAGCAGCTTAGATCTCCAGGGGGTGAGAGCTAACTATGGCTACACCTTC	CASSLDLQGVRANYGYTF
TRBV27	.	.	12	TRBJ1-2	TGTGCCAGCAGTTCGACAGGTTTACGCTACACCTTC	CASSSTGLRYTF